The entry below gives a single T cell receptor (beta chain) sequence along with its context. Measured with immunoSEQ multiplex PCR; TCRdb has only the in-frame clones, and not every one. The table has approximately 52,000 clones, roughly 84% seen once; the top ten hold 5.6%. The data stem from a study of technical replicates of blood from a few donors. J was trimmed by 3 bases and V by 4 bases; bases with no gene match: 6. Germline loops: CDR1 SGDLS, CDR2 YYNGEE. The CDR3 spans 14 residues. The J gene is TRBJ2-7, the V gene TRBV9, with 8 bases matching TRBD1. The TCR comes from a human donor in good health. Some clones in this sample may be carry-over from other donors' samples. Sequencing used PBMCs. The CDR3 sequence: CASSPRGLSYEQYF. The CDR3 nucleotides read TGTGCCAGCAGCCCCAGGGGGCTCAGCTACGAGCAGTACTTC.